This T cell receptor beta chain came from a study of siplizumab effects on memory and regulatory T cells. Findings of the study overall: Naive T cells, seemingly more diverse than memory cells, seemed major alloresponse contributors. Alloreactive sequences that could be traced to unstimulated CD4+ memory cells showed a significant reduction under siplizumab. No naive or memory phenotype could be assigned to roughly 80-96% of proliferating clones.

V was pared by 2 bases and J by 1 base, with 11 bases of the junction left unmatched. The CDR3 runs to 19 residues. Germline V gene sequence: CDR1 SGHVS, CDR2 FQNEAQ. Assays covered roughly 100,000 TCR templates per sample. Assay used: immunoSEQ multiplex PCR; TCRdb lists only in-frame clones, some missing. Of approximately 100,000 clones listed, around 90% are singletons. On this clone itself: The antigen remains undetermined.

The sequencing sample was made of CD4+ T cells sorted from blood. This TCR was sampled from a human donor in good health. Some clones in this sample may be carry-over from other donors' samples. The chain couples TRBV7-8 to TRBJ2-4; 10 bases are shared with TRBD2. The CDR3 coding sequence is TGTGCCAGCAGCTTAATAGGGGCTAGCGGGAGTGTTGCCAAAAACATTCAGTACTTC. Protein product: CASSLIGASGSVAKNIQYF.